Listed below are T cell receptor beta chains from one sample, sequenced in a study of identical twins. In TCRdb, the 5' RACE reads were re-called with MiXCR into one record per CDR3 protein. The sample holds roughly 570,000 distinct CDR3 sequences, 9.6% seen once. These data were likewise used in another study, on yellow fever vaccine responses in identical twins.

Sequenced: PBMCs. These receptors originate from a woman between 18 and 30 years old in good health. Both conserved end residues are part of each CDR3. D genes are given only for firm matches. Part of the rows lack a size; the others show once, few, many or a class for expanded clones.

V: TRBV2
size: many
J: TRBJ2-5
D: TRBD2
DNA: TGTGCCAGCAGGGAAGGCAGCGGGGGGTACCAAGAGACCCAGTACTTC
CDR3: CASREGSGGYQETQYF

V: TRBV6-1
size: .
J: TRBJ2-5
D: TRBD2
DNA: TGTGCCAGCAGTGAATGGACTAGCGGGAGAACCCAGTACTTC
CDR3: CASSEWTSGRTQYF

V: TRBV5-1
size: few
J: TRBJ2-7
D: .
DNA: TGCGCCAGCAGCCACGAATGGGCCCCCTCCTACGAGCAGTACTTC
CDR3: CASSHEWAPSYEQYF

V: TRBV3-1
size: .
J: TRBJ2-5
D: .
DNA: TGTGCCAGCAGCCAGCATGACAGTGTGGCACAGGTTGGGCAAGAGACCCAGTACTTC
CDR3: CASSQHDSVAQVGQETQYF

V: TRBV28
size: .
J: TRBJ2-4
D: TRBD2
DNA: TGTGCCAGCAGCGGGGGGGCCAAAAACATTCAGTACTTC
CDR3: CASSGGAKNIQYF

V: TRBV10-3
size: many
J: TRBJ2-3
D: .
DNA: TGTGCCATCAGTGAGTCGCGTGCAGGCCCGGCAGATACGCAGTATTTT
CDR3: CAISESRAGPADTQYF

V: TRBV7-3
size: .
J: TRBJ2-1
D: TRBD2
DNA: TGTGCCAGCAGCTTAAGGTTTAAGGGGGGGCGACTAGCGGCCCCCAATGAGCAGTTCTTC
CDR3: CASSLRFKGGRLAAPNEQFF

V: TRBV28
size: .
J: TRBJ2-1
D: .
DNA: TGTGCCAGCAGATCCAGCCCCTCCTACAATGAGCAGTTCTTC
CDR3: CASRSSPSYNEQFF

V: TRBV5-5
size: .
J: TRBJ2-3
D: .
DNA: TGTGCCAGCAGCTTGGGTTCGAGGGCGGATACGCAGTATTTT
CDR3: CASSLGSRADTQYF

V: TRBV9
size: many
J: TRBJ2-3
D: TRBD2
DNA: TGTGCCAGCAGCACCGGACTAGCGTTTAGCACAGATACGCAGTATTTT
CDR3: CASSTGLAFSTDTQYF

V: TRBV6-5
size: .
J: TRBJ1-2
D: .
DNA: TGTGCCAGCAGTTACGGTCCAATGTGGGGCTACACCTTC
CDR3: CASSYGPMWGYTF

V: TRBV7-2
size: few
J: TRBJ2-5
D: TRBD2
DNA: TGTGCCAGCAGCCGAAGCGGGGTGGAGACCCAGTACTTC
CDR3: CASSRSGVETQYF

V: TRBV29-1
size: few
J: TRBJ2-1
D: .
DNA: TGCAGCGTTGAGGAGGGACAATACTCCTACAATGAGCAGTTCTTC
CDR3: CSVEEGQYSYNEQFF

V: TRBV7-2
size: few
J: TRBJ2-3
D: .
DNA: TGTGCCAGCAGCGCCAGAGAGGGCCACACAGATACGCAGTATTTT
CDR3: CASSAREGHTDTQYF

V: TRBV10-3
size: .
J: TRBJ2-5
D: .
DNA: TGTGCCATCAGTGAGTTACACCAAGAGACCCAGTACTTC
CDR3: CAISELHQETQYF

V: TRBV12-3/TRBV12-4
size: .
J: TRBJ2-7
D: TRBD1
DNA: TGTGCCAGCAGACTACAGGGGGCTTCCTACGAGCAGTACTTC
CDR3: CASRLQGASYEQYF

V: TRBV28
size: .
J: TRBJ2-2
D: .
DNA: TGTGCCAGCAGTTTATCGGAACGGGGGATTACCGGGGAGCTGTTTTTT
CDR3: CASSLSERGITGELFF

V: TRBV29-1
size: few
J: TRBJ2-7
D: TRBD2
DNA: TGCAGCGCTCTAGCGGGGCCCTACGAGCAGTACTTC
CDR3: CSALAGPYEQYF

V: TRBV12-3/TRBV12-4
size: .
J: TRBJ2-5
D: .
DNA: TGTGCCAGCAGTTTAGGTTCCATTGGGGGGGCGGGAGAGACCCAGTACTTC
CDR3: CASSLGSIGGAGETQYF

V: TRBV10-2
size: few
J: TRBJ1-5
D: .
DNA: TGCGCCAGCAGTGAGTCTGGGGTGGGTCAGCCCCAGCATTTT
CDR3: CASSESGVGQPQHF

V: TRBV6-2/TRBV6-3
size: .
J: TRBJ2-5
D: TRBD2
DNA: TGTGCCAGCAGTCCGGTAGCGGGAGGGATCCAAGAGACCCAGTACTTC
CDR3: CASSPVAGGIQETQYF

V: TRBV20-1
size: .
J: TRBJ2-1
D: TRBD2
DNA: TGCAGTGCTAGAGATCAATCAGCGGGGAATGAGCAGTTCTTC
CDR3: CSARDQSAGNEQFF

V: TRBV15
size: few
J: TRBJ2-7
D: .
DNA: TGTGCCTGCGGAGACGGCTACGAGCAGTACTTC
CDR3: CACGDGYEQYF

V: TRBV20-1
size: many
J: TRBJ2-3
D: TRBD2
DNA: TGCAGTGCTAGAATGAAACGACTAGCGGTCCAGGATACGCAGTATTTT
CDR3: CSARMKRLAVQDTQYF

V: TRBV12-3/TRBV12-4
size: .
J: TRBJ2-7
D: .
DNA: TGTGCCCACGGTTCGCGCAGAAGCTACGAGCAGTACTTC
CDR3: CAHGSRRSYEQYF

V: TRBV2
size: many
J: TRBJ2-7
D: TRBD2
DNA: TGTGCCAGCAGTTCCGGGACTAGCTACGAGCAGTACTTC
CDR3: CASSSGTSYEQYF

V: TRBV29-1
size: .
J: TRBJ2-1
D: .
DNA: TGCAGCGTTGCCGCCGCCCTCTACAATGAGCAGTTCTTC
CDR3: CSVAAALYNEQFF

V: TRBV6-2/TRBV6-3
size: few
J: TRBJ2-1
D: TRBD2
DNA: TGTGCCAGCAGTACGGGACTAGGGCAGTTCTTC
CDR3: CASSTGLGQFF

V: TRBV20-1
size: few
J: TRBJ2-1
D: .
DNA: TGCAGTGCTCCGACTGAAGCCTACAATGAGCAGTTCTTC
CDR3: CSAPTEAYNEQFF

V: TRBV20-1
size: .
J: TRBJ2-5
D: TRBD2
DNA: TGCAGTGCTAGCGGGGGGGACTATCAAGAGACCCAGTACTTC
CDR3: CSASGGDYQETQYF

V: TRBV7-2
size: .
J: TRBJ2-5
D: TRBD2
DNA: TGTGCCAGCAGCTTAGGGACTAGCGGGGGCCAAGAGACCCAGTACTTC
CDR3: CASSLGTSGGQETQYF

V: TRBV7-2
size: .
J: TRBJ1-2
D: TRBD1
DNA: TGTGCCAGCAGGGTGGGACAGGTTGGCTATGGCTACACCTTC
CDR3: CASRVGQVGYGYTF

V: TRBV7-2
size: .
J: TRBJ2-7
D: TRBD2
DNA: TGTGCCAGCAAAACTCTAGCGGCCTCCTACGAGCAGTACTTC
CDR3: CASKTLAASYEQYF

V: TRBV5-6
size: .
J: TRBJ2-1
D: TRBD2
DNA: TGTGCCAGCAGCTTAACTAGCGGGGGATCCTACAATGAGCAGTTCTTC
CDR3: CASSLTSGGSYNEQFF

V: TRBV29-1
size: .
J: TRBJ1-1
D: .
DNA: TGCAGCGCTGAGACAGATTTGAACACTGAAGCTTTCTTT
CDR3: CSAETDLNTEAFF

V: TRBV7-2
size: .
J: TRBJ2-3
D: .
DNA: TGTGCCAGCAGCTTAGGGGCTGGGACTCTTAATACGCAGTATTTT
CDR3: CASSLGAGTLNTQYF

V: TRBV12-3/TRBV12-4
size: .
J: TRBJ2-5
D: .
DNA: TGTGCCAGCAGTTTCCTCTGGCGGCTCCAAGAGACCCAGTACTTC
CDR3: CASSFLWRLQETQYF

V: TRBV15
size: many
J: TRBJ1-2
D: .
DNA: TGTGCCACCAGCAGAGCCGTGGTTGGGGGTGGCTACACCTTC
CDR3: CATSRAVVGGGYTF

V: TRBV28
size: many
J: TRBJ2-1
D: TRBD2
DNA: TGTGCCAGCAGTTTCGTGACTAGCAGCTACAATGAGCAGTTCTTC
CDR3: CASSFVTSSYNEQFF

V: TRBV5-6
size: many
J: TRBJ1-2
D: .
DNA: TGTGCCAGCAGCTCGCTTCCCAGAGCTAACTATGGCTACACCTTC
CDR3: CASSSLPRANYGYTF

V: TRBV20-1
size: few
J: TRBJ1-1
D: .
DNA: TGCAGTGCTACCTCCCCCAGACGGGGGGCGGGCACTGAAGCTTTCTTT
CDR3: CSATSPRRGAGTEAFF

V: TRBV12-3/TRBV12-4
size: many
J: TRBJ1-5
D: .
DNA: TGTGCCAGCAGTTTCATGGGGGGCAATCAGCCCCAGCATTTT
CDR3: CASSFMGGNQPQHF